This note documents a single T cell receptor (beta chain) sequence. The record originates from a study of blood T cell repertoires in COVID-19. The CDR3 extends over 16 amino acids. CDR1 and CDR2 from the germline V gene are PRHDT and FYEKMQ (reference sequence). With 2 bases removed from V and 6 bases from J, the gap between germline ends came to 14 bases. Here immunoSEQ multiplex PCR was the method, and the copy in TCRdb shows in-frame clones only, minus some. The table shows about 140,000 clones, with roughly 83% occurring only once. The receptor comes from a man aged 70 or older who had been exposed to COVID-19. Material for sequencing was PBMCs or T cells enriched from blood (not recorded which). The gene calls are TRBV13 and TRBJ1-6; D not resolved. CDR3 DNA: TGTGCCAGCAGCTTAACGCGCGGAGGATTTAATTCACCCCTCCACTTT. This sequence encodes CASSLTRGGFNSPLHF.